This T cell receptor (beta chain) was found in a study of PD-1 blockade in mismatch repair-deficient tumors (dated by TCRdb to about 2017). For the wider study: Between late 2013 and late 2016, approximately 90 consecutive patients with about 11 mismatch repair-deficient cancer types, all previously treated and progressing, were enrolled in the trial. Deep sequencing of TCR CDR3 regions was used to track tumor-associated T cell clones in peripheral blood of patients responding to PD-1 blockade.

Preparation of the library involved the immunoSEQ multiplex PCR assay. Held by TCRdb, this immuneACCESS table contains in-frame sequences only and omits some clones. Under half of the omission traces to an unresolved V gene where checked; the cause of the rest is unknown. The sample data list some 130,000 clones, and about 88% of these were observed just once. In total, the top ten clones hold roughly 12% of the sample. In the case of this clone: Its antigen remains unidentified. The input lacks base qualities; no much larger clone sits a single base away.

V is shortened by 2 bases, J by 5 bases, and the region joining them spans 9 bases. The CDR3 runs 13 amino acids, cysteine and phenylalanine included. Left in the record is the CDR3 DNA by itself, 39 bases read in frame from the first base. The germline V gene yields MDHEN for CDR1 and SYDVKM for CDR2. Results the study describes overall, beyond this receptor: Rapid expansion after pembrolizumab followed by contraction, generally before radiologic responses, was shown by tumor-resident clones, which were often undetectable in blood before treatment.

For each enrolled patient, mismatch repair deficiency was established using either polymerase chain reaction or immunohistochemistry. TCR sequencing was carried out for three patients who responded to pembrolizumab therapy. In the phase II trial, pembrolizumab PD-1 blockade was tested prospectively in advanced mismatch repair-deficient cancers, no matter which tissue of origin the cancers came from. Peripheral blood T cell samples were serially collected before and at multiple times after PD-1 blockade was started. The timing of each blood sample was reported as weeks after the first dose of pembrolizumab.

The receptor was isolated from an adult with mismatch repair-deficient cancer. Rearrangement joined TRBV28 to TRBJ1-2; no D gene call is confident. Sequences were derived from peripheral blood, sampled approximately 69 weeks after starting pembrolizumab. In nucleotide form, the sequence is TGTGCCAGCAGTTTACCATCCTTATATGGCTACACCTTC. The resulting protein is CASSLPSLYGYTF.